The 15 T cell receptor beta chains listed next were all sequenced from one sample in a study of Ad26.COV2.S vaccination and SARS-CoV-2 variants. Treatment of the sample: around 19 received Ad26.COV2.S at low or high dose, single or two shots; about 5 received placebo; per-sample allocation not given. Material that was analyzed had been drawn on day 63 after the first vaccine or placebo injection. Some clones are missing from TCRdb's copy, which holds only in-frame ones; the method was immunoSEQ multiplex PCR. There are about 390,000 clones in the sample; roughly nine tenths occur only once, and roughly 3.2% lies in the top ten. Specimen: peripheral blood, collected in a trial of Ad26.COV2.S vaccine versus placebo. The receptor source for this set is a person between 18 and 65 years old who received the Ad26.COV2.S COVID-19 vaccine or a placebo.

This chain connects TRBV29-1 to TRBJ2-2; 7 positions match TRBD1. Germline assignment: CDR1 SQVTM and CDR2 ANQGSEA. The V and J ends lost 6 bases and 1 base, in that order; junction bases with no gene match: 5. This CDR3 contains 14 residues. CDR3 DNA sequence: TGCAGCGTGGAAAACAGGGGGAACACCGGGGAGCTGTTTTTT. Protein product: CSVENRGNTGELFF.

The gene calls are TRBV2 and TRBJ1-5, with TRBD1 matching over 7 bases. CDR3 length equals 13 residues. V shed 7 bases, J shed 6 bases, and the junction held 6 bases outside the gene matches. From germline, CDR1 is SNHLY and CDR2 FYNNEI. Here the CDR3 reads CASTRGPVQPQHF. CDR3 nucleotides: TGTGCCAGCACGAGGGGGCCCGTTCAGCCCCAGCATTTT.

The chain uses TRBV2 and TRBJ1-4; weak D call: TRBD1 (5 bases). V lost 7 bases and J 8 bases, leaving 17 bases between the germline ends. CDR1 is SNHLY, CDR2 FYNNEI, per germline. The CDR3 consists of 14 residues. DNA for the CDR3: TGTGCCAGCAATAAGCAGGGTGGTTGGGAAAAACTGTTTTTT. Translated, it gives CASNKQGGWEKLFF.

This chain connects TRBV5-1 to TRBJ1-1; 8 positions match TRBD1. The germline V gene has CDR1 SGHRS and CDR2 YFSETQ. The CDR3 totals 19 residues. Trimming took 0 bases from V and 4 from J; bases not matched to a gene: 17. CDR3: CASSLVISGTGKGSTEAFF. CDR3 DNA sequence: TGCGCCAGCAGCTTGGTAATTTCAGGGACAGGCAAAGGGAGCACTGAAGCTTTCTTT.

The chain combines TRBV19 with TRBJ1-1, with no clear D. The CDR3 sequence is 12 residues long. Trimming removed 4 bases at V and 4 bases at J, with 7 bases between. Germline-derived CDR1 and CDR2 are LNHDA and SQIVND (reference sequence). The CDR3 loop reads CASSKSRTEAFF. CDR3 in DNA: TGTGCCAGTAGTAAGTCGCGCACTGAAGCTTTCTTT.

As concerns this clone: Compared with germline, one end of the junction differs, possibly owing to a read error. The rearrangement uses TRBV10-1 and TRBJ1-1, with TRBD1 matching 10 bases. CDR1 is WNHNN and CDR2 is SYGVQD in the germline V gene (reference sequence). The CDR3 sequence is 16 residues long. CDR3 region: CASSDYGQGDNSEAFF. The CDR3 region has the DNA TGCGCCAGCAGTGACTACGGACAGGGGGACAACAGTGAAGCTTTCTTT.

This chain uses TRBV6-5 with TRBJ2-2, with D maybe TRBD2 (5 bases). CDR1 and CDR2 from the germline V gene are MNHEY and SVGAGI. The CDR3 runs to 13 residues. Trimming stripped 7 bases from V and 6 bases from J, with 12 bases between. CDR3 region: CASTSTGSGELFF. Here the CDR3 DNA reads TGTGCCAGCACCTCAACGGGGTCCGGGGAGCTGTTTTTT.

V and J are TRBV13 and TRBJ1-1; D may be TRBD1 (6 bases). CDR3 length: 14 amino acids. Trimming took off 4 bases at V and 1 base at J, with 10 bases between the two ends. Germline lookup yields CDR1 PRHDT and CDR2 FYEKMQ (reference sequence). The chain's CDR3 is CASSSPGQNTEAFF. The CDR3 DNA follows: TGTGCCAGCAGCTCACCGGGACAGAACACTGAAGCTTTCTTT.

In DNA form, the CDR3 reads TGTGCCAGCCTCGGGACAGGGGGCTCCCGAGAGCAGTACTTC. It is translated as CASLGTGGSREQYF. The chain has TRBV2 and TRBJ2-7; 12 bases align to TRBD1. The CDR3 loop spans 14 amino acids. The junction had 9 bases not matched to a gene; V was cut back by 8 bases and J by 7 bases. The germline V gene has CDR1 SNHLY and CDR2 FYNNEI.

The chain carries TRBV3-1 (or the pseudogene TRBV3-2) and TRBJ1-1; a possible D gene is TRBD1 (6 bases). Looked up from germline, CDR1 is LGHDT and CDR2 is YNNKEL (reference sequence). V shed 4 bases and J shed 3 bases, with 15 bases lying between them. This CDR3 region has 15 residues. As DNA, the CDR3 is TGTGCCAGCAGCCGGGACGGACCAGGGGACACTGAAGCTTTCTTT. It encodes CASSRDGPGDTEAFF.

The gene calls are TRBV7-9 and TRBJ2-1; D remains ambiguous. The V and J ends lost 5 bases and 5 bases respectively, with 4 bases between them. Per germline, CDR1 SEHNR and CDR2 FQNEAQ (reference sequence). The CDR3 has 11 residues. CDR3 nucleotide sequence: TGTGCCAGCAGCCGAGACAATGAGCAGTTCTTC. This translates into CASSRDNEQFF. Using reference TRBV7-9 and TRBJ2-1 for the parts outside the CDR3, the full variable domain is DTGVSQNPRHKITKRGQNVTFRCDPISEHNRLYWYRQTLGQGPEFLTYFQNEAQLEKSRLLSDRFSAERPKGSFSTLEIQRTEQGDSAMYLCASSRDNEQFFGPGTRLTVL.

The chain has TRBV10-2 and TRBJ2-7; D not certain. The CDR3 consists of 12 residues. Per the germline V gene, CDR1 is WSHSY and CDR2 is SAAADI. Trimming stripped 4 bases from V and 2 bases from J, with 6 bases between. In nucleotides, the CDR3 is TGCGCCAGCAGTGCGTCCCCCTACGAGCAGTACTTC. Its translation is CASSASPYEQYF.

The J gene is TRBJ1-1, the V gene TRBV2; 7 nucleotides agree with TRBD1. The J segment lost 4 bases and the V segment lost 4 bases, leaving 6 bases of the junction unmatched. Germline CDR1 and CDR2: SNHLY and FYNNEI. CDR3 length: 14 amino acids. The chain's CDR3 is CASSAQGGGTEAFF. In DNA, the CDR3 is TGTGCCAGCAGTGCTCAGGGGGGGGGCACTGAAGCTTTCTTT.

The gene calls are TRBV5-4 and TRBJ1-6, with no clear D. The CDR3 is 16 residues long. With 2 bases removed from V and 0 bases from J, the gap between germline ends came to 9 bases. Germline V gives CDR1 SGHNT, CDR2 YYREEE (reference sequence). CDR3 sequence (DNA): TGTGCCAGCAGCTTCGACCTGAGCTCCTATAATTCACCCCTCCACTTT. Translating it yields CASSFDLSSYNSPLHF.

The genes are TRBV6-5 and TRBJ1-2, with TRBD1 matching 10 bases. Per the germline V gene, CDR1 is MNHEY and CDR2 is SVGAGI. This CDR3 has 15 residues. Trimming removed 0 bases from V and 4 bases from J; junction bases left unmatched: 2. Here the CDR3 DNA reads TGTGCCAGCAGTTACTCGGGACAGGGGAGCTATGGCTACACCTTC. Its translation is CASSYSGQGSYGYTF.